The 29 T cell receptor beta chains below come from one sample, sequenced in a study of CD4 T cells in relation to SARS-CoV-2 and coronaviruses. Their antigens remain unidentified. Using immunoSEQ multiplex PCR, the repertoire was profiled, and TCRdb retains in-frame clones only, with some absent. The sample yields 20,000 to 25,000 clones, 76% seen once. Before the COVID-19 pandemic, during about 2011-2019, CD4+ T cells were taken from unexposed donors. Isolation of CD4+ T cells took place after around eleven days in culture. Sequencing was performed on CD4+ T cells from PBMCs, cultured in vitro. These receptors all come from a human donor in good health.

The rearrangement joins TRBV10-3 to TRBJ2-1; D call uncertain. Trimming took 3 bases from V and 7 from J, leaving 4 bases between them. Germline V gene sequence: CDR1 ENHRY, CDR2 SYGVKD. CDR3 size: 11 residues. CDR3: CAISDRNEQFF. In nucleotides, the CDR3 is TGTGCCATCAGTGATAGAAATGAGCAGTTCTTC.

The rearrangement uses TRBV10-1 and TRBJ1-5, with D hard to call. CDR1 is WNHNN and CDR2 is SYGVQD in the germline V gene (reference sequence). The CDR3 spans 13 residues. The V and J ends lost 5 bases and 3 bases respectively, with 8 bases between them. The CDR3 reads CASSTALNQPQHF. DNA of the CDR3: TGCGCCAGCAGTACAGCACTCAATCAGCCCCAGCATTTT.

The chain uses TRBV6-4 and TRBJ1-1; tentatively, D is TRBD1 (6 bases). V lost 5 bases and J lost 11, with 27 bases in between. CDR3 size: 16 residues. Germline lookup yields CDR1 MRHNA and CDR2 SNTAGT. Here the CDR3 DNA reads TGTGCCAGCAGTCTCGACAGGATGGGAGTTGGCCTGGGGGCTTTCTTT. Protein: CASSLDRMGVGLGAFF.

This clone came up once. The chain couples TRBV6-5 to TRBJ1-6; TRBD1 aligns across 9 bases. V shed 7 bases and J 7 bases; nucleotides not matched to a gene: 8. Germline CDR1 reads MNHEY; CDR2 reads SVGAGI. CDR3 length equals 15 residues. As DNA, the CDR3 is TGTGCCAGCACCGCCACCGGGACAGGGAATTCACCCCTCCACTTT. It codes for CASTATGTGNSPLHF.

The chain couples TRBV12-3 or TRBV12-4 to TRBJ2-3; possible D gene TRBD1, 6 bases. Trimming took 7 bases from V and 5 from J, leaving 10 bases between them. The CDR3 has 12 residues. The DNA for the CDR3 is TGTGCCAGCAAGGGGGAAAAAGATACGCAGTATTTT. This sequence encodes CASKGEKDTQYF.

The rearrangement uses TRBV4-2 and TRBJ2-5, with 7 bases matching TRBD2. Germline trimming cut 8 bases from V and 4 bases from J; bases unmatched to any gene: 13. This CDR3 is 15 amino acids long. Germline lookup yields CDR1 LGHNA and CDR2 YNFKEQ. The CDR3 here is CASGETSPGVETQYF. DNA of the CDR3: TGTGCCAGCGGGGAGACTAGCCCGGGGGTAGAGACCCAGTACTTC.

This sequence joins TRBV9 and TRBJ2-1; D uncertain. Germline-derived CDR1 and CDR2 are SGDLS and YYNGEE. Trimming pared 0 bases from V and 1 base from J, leaving 11 bases between. This CDR3 is 16 amino acids long. CDR3 residues: CASSVAGVVSYNEQFF. CDR3 nucleotides: TGTGCCAGCAGCGTAGCTGGGGTTGTGTCCTACAATGAGCAGTTCTTC.

The V gene is TRBV13, the J gene TRBJ2-5, with a possible D match to TRBD2 (5 bases). CDR3 length: 13 residues. CDR1 and CDR2 from the germline V gene are PRHDT and FYEKMQ (reference sequence). The V end lost 10 bases, the J end lost 1 base, and 13 bases lay between the germline ends. In DNA, the CDR3 is TGTGCCACTTCGATGACTATCCAAGAGACCCAGTACTTC. It yields the protein CATSMTIQETQYF.

The chain links TRBV29-1 to TRBJ2-3; 7 positions agree with TRBD1. With V trimmed by 4 bases and J by 4 bases, 2 bases remained unmatched. CDR1 is SQVTM, CDR2 ANQGSEA, per germline. The CDR3 contains 12 residues. The CDR3 reads CSVGQGADTQYF. CDR3 coding DNA: TGCAGCGTTGGACAGGGCGCAGATACGCAGTATTTT.

This clone was detected a few times. The chain is built from TRBV28 and TRBJ2-1, with TRBD2 matching 8 bases. Trimming cost V 6 bases and J 5 bases; bases outside gene matches: 15. The CDR3 extends over 17 amino acids. Per germline, CDR1 MDHEN and CDR2 SYDVKM. The CDR3 DNA follows: TGTGCCAGCAGGAACATCCCCGGGACTAGTGAGAACAATGAGCAGTTCTTC. Its protein is CASRNIPGTSENNEQFF.

The genes are TRBV27 and TRBJ1-4; D is possibly TRBD1 (5 bases). The V gene's germline CDR1 is MNHEY and CDR2 SMNVEV (reference sequence). The CDR3 totals 15 residues. The V gene lost 4 bases and the J gene lost 4 bases, with 13 bases spanning the gap. CDR3 sequence reads: CASSSSGKGNEKLFF. The CDR3 DNA reads TGTGCCAGCAGTTCCTCAGGGAAGGGTAATGAAAAACTGTTTTTT.

This chain links TRBV3-1 (or the pseudogene TRBV3-2) with TRBJ1-4; D perhaps matches TRBD1 (5 bases). This CDR3 contains 16 residues. The germline CDR1 and CDR2 sequences are LGHDT and YNNKEL (reference sequence). Trimming left V 0 bases short and J 5 bases short, with 13 bases between. CDR3: CASSQDRGRPNEKLFF. DNA for the CDR3: TGTGCCAGCAGCCAAGATAGGGGCAGGCCGAATGAAAAACTGTTTTTT.

V and J are TRBV30 and TRBJ2-7, with D possibly TRBD1 on 6 matching bases. This CDR3 has 12 amino acids. V shed 0 bases and J shed 6 bases, with 9 bases lying between them. Per the germline V gene, CDR1 is GTSNPN and CDR2 is SVGIG (reference sequence). The CDR3 DNA reads as TGTGCCTGGAGTGTAGGGGGTCCCGAGCAGTACTTC. This codes for CAWSVGGPEQYF.

The chain is built from TRBV3-1 (or the pseudogene TRBV3-2) and TRBJ2-2; D perhaps matches TRBD1 (5 bases). The length of the CDR3 is 14 residues. V was shortened by 4 bases and J by 1 base, with 7 bases between the two germline ends. Germline V CDR1 and CDR2: LGHDT, YNNKEL (reference sequence). The CDR3 is CASSRGGNTGELFF. CDR3 nucleotide sequence: TGTGCCAGCAGCCGGGGCGGGAACACCGGGGAGCTGTTTTTT.

The V and J genes are TRBV18 and TRBJ1-1, with 8 bases matching TRBD1. The V gene end was trimmed by 6 bases and the J gene end by 4 bases; junction bases not matched to a gene: 4. This CDR3 has 13 residues. In germline, CDR1 is KGHSH, CDR2 LQKENI. This CDR3 is CASSGTGGTEAFF. DNA of the CDR3: TGTGCCAGCTCCGGCACAGGGGGCACTGAAGCTTTCTTT.

The gene calls are TRBV19 and TRBJ2-3; no firm D call. Germline CDR1 and CDR2: LNHDA and SQIVND (reference sequence). V lost 8 bases, J lost 0 bases, and 12 bases lay in between. This CDR3 is built from 14 residues. The CDR3 here is CASRLSISTDTQYF. CDR3 sequence (DNA): TGTGCCAGTCGACTGAGTATCAGCACAGATACGCAGTATTTT.

This chain joins TRBV15 and TRBJ2-7, with 7 positions matching TRBD2. The CDR3 contains 14 residues. The ends lost 0 bases at V and 3 bases at J; junction bases unmatched: 2. Germline V gene data show CDR1 as LNHNV and CDR2 as YYDKDF (reference sequence). For the CDR3, the DNA is TGTGCCACCAGCAGAGAGGGGGGGAGCTACGAGCAGTACTTC. As protein: CATSREGGSYEQYF.

The gene calls are TRBV28 and TRBJ2-7, with 13 bases aligning to TRBD2. Losses at the gene ends were 5 bases for V and 5 bases for J; bases not matched to a gene: 6. CDR1 MDHEN and CDR2 SYDVKM come from the germline V gene. The length of the CDR3 is 15 residues. The CDR3 nucleotides read TGTGCCAGCAGTACATCCGGGACTAGCGGGGACGAGCAGTACTTC. Amino acid sequence: CASSTSGTSGDEQYF.

This sequence joins TRBV2 and TRBJ2-7; the match to TRBD2 covers 14 bases. V dropped 8 bases and J dropped 3; count of bases not matched to a gene: 12. The CDR3 totals 17 residues. CDR1 is SNHLY and CDR2 is FYNNEI in the germline V gene. The CDR3 DNA reads TGTGCCAGCCGACCCCCCGGACTAGCGGGGGGACACTACGAGCAGTACTTC. Protein product: CASRPPGLAGGHYEQYF.

The rearrangement links TRBV11-2 to TRBJ1-2, with 7 positions matching TRBD1. The CDR3 totals 14 residues. The V gene's germline CDR1 is SGHAT and CDR2 FQNNGV. V shed 5 bases and J 8 bases; nucleotides not matched to a gene: 11. CDR3 coding DNA: TGTGCCAGCAGCCCTGAGACAGGGATAGGGGGCTACACCTTC. Translating it yields CASSPETGIGGYTF. The full variable domain, its missing parts supplied by reference TRBV11-2 and TRBJ1-2, is EAGVAQSPRYKIIEKRQSVAFWCNPISGHATLYWYQQILGQGPKLLIQFQNNGVVDDSQLPKDRFSAERLKGVDSTLKIQPAKLEDSAVYLCASSPETGIGGYTFGSGTRLTVV.

The chain links TRBV10-3 to TRBJ1-2, with D perhaps matching TRBD1 (6 bases). V was pared by 0 bases and J by 8 bases, with 22 bases between. The CDR3 loop spans 17 amino acids. The germline V gene encodes CDR1 ENHRY and CDR2 SYGVKD. CDR3 bases: TGTGCCATCAGTGAGTCTGGGGGAAGAAGACAGGCTCGGGGCTACACCTTC. Encoded protein: CAISESGGRRQARGYTF.

This sequence joins TRBV5-1 and TRBJ2-7; 10 bases align to TRBD2. CDR1 is SGHRS and CDR2 is YFSETQ in the germline V gene. The V segment lost 4 bases and the J segment 3 bases; nucleotides outside the gene matches: 10. The CDR3 runs to 16 residues. The CDR3: CASSQGLAPNYYEQYF. The CDR3 nucleotides read TGCGCCAGCAGCCAGGGACTAGCGCCCAATTACTACGAGCAGTACTTC.

The chain has TRBV6-6 and TRBJ2-7; D uncertain. V shed 3 bases and J shed 2 bases, with 8 bases lying between them. This CDR3 spans 13 amino acids. CDR1 and CDR2 (germline): MNHNY, SVGAGI (reference sequence). CDR3 sequence: CASSYGPTYEQYF. Written as DNA, the CDR3 is TGTGCCAGCAGTTATGGCCCCACCTACGAGCAGTACTTC.

The gene calls are TRBV29-1 and TRBJ2-5; 7 positions agree with TRBD1. The V gene end was trimmed by 6 bases and the J gene end by 0 bases; junction bases not matched to a gene: 10. Germline CDR1 SQVTM, CDR2 ANQGSEA. This CDR3 is built from 15 residues. The CDR3, as DNA: TGCAGCGTCGGGACAGACACCGCATACCAAGAGACCCAGTACTTC. It codes for CSVGTDTAYQETQYF.

The gene calls are TRBV27 and TRBJ1-6; D remains unclear. Trimming stripped 5 bases from V and 7 bases from J, with 9 bases between. Germline CDR1 reads MNHEY; CDR2 reads SMNVEV (reference sequence). The CDR3 is 13 residues long. As DNA, the CDR3 is TGTGCCAGCAGTACCCGGCGAAATTCACCCCTCCACTTT. Translation gives CASSTRRNSPLHF.

The J gene is TRBJ2-7, the V gene TRBV19; D is perhaps TRBD1 (5 bases). Trimming stripped 3 bases from V and 0 bases from J, with 9 bases between. Germline CDR1 reads LNHDA; CDR2 reads SQIVND (reference sequence). This CDR3 is built from 14 residues. As DNA, the CDR3 is TGTGCCAGTAGTATGGGGCAGGGCTCCTACGAGCAGTACTTC. It encodes CASSMGQGSYEQYF.

This rearrangement joins TRBV4-2 to TRBJ1-2, with D perhaps TRBD1 (5 bases). This CDR3 has 18 residues. Germline values: CDR1 LGHNA, CDR2 YNFKEQ. V was pared by 1 base and J by 4 bases, with 22 bases between. As DNA, the CDR3 is TGTGCCAGCAGCCAAGTTGGGGGAGGGAGAAAACCTACCTATGGCTACACCTTC. This encodes CASSQVGGGRKPTYGYTF.

The chain combines TRBV28 with TRBJ1-2; D remains unclear. The CDR3 has 15 amino acids. V was pared by 3 bases and J by 3 bases, with 14 bases between. CDR1 MDHEN and CDR2 SYDVKM come from the germline V gene. CDR3 nucleotides: TGTGCCAGCAGTTTTGTGGGGTTCATGGACTATGGCTACACCTTC. The encoded protein is CASSFVGFMDYGYTF.

V usage is TRBV10-2 and J usage is TRBJ2-1; 7 nucleotides align to TRBD1. Trimming cost V 10 bases and J 3 bases; bases outside gene matches: 9. Germline V CDR1 and CDR2: WSHSY, SAAADI. The CDR3 consists of 14 residues. In nucleotides, the CDR3 is TGCGCCACCGAGAGGGGGCGGAACTACAATGAGCAGTTCTTC. It translates to CATERGRNYNEQFF.